Below, 10 T cell receptor beta chains from the same sample are listed, as sequenced in a study of Ad26.COV2.S vaccination and SARS-CoV-2 variants. The treatment was: around 19 received Ad26.COV2.S at low or high dose, single or two shots; 5 received placebo; per-sample allocation not given. Specimen acquisition occurred on day 63 following the initial vaccine or placebo injection. Sequencing was performed with immunoSEQ multiplex PCR; in TCRdb, only in-frame clones are kept and a portion is missing. The profile shows about 410,000 clones, around nine tenths of them singletons. The sample here was peripheral blood, taken in a trial of Ad26.COV2.S vaccine versus placebo. The receptor set was obtained from a person aged 18-65 years who received the Ad26.COV2.S COVID-19 vaccine or a placebo.

V usage is TRBV7-3 and J usage is TRBJ2-1; possibly TRBD1 for D (5 bases). Trimming cost V 4 bases and J 9 bases, with 22 bases left between them. This CDR3 is built from 16 residues. Germline V CDR1 and CDR2: SGHTA, FQGTGA. The CDR3 nucleotides read TGTGCCAGCAGCTCCATCCCGACAAGCTTCCAGGGTGAGCAGTTCTTC. It specifies CASSSIPTSFQGEQFF. The complete variable domain, with remaining parts taken from reference TRBV7-3 and TRBJ2-1, reads GAGVSQTPSNKVTEKGKYVELRCDPISGHTALYWYRQSLGQGPEFLIYFQGTGAADDSGLPNDRFFAVRPEGSVSTLKIQRTERGDSAVYLCASSSIPTSFQGEQFFGPGTRLTVL.

The chain recombines TRBV6-4 with TRBJ2-3, with a weak D call TRBD2 (5 bases). Germline CDR1 MRHNA, CDR2 SNTAGT. V gave up 0 bases and J gave up 0 bases, with 10 bases separating them. The CDR3 runs 16 residues. CDR3 protein: CASSDSGSSSTDTQYF. In nucleotides, the CDR3 is TGTGCCAGCAGTGACTCAGGGAGCAGTAGCACAGATACGCAGTATTTT.

The table lists this clone with a few counts. J is TRBJ1-5 and V is TRBV2; 8 nucleotides match TRBD1. Germline V gene data show CDR1 as SNHLY and CDR2 as FYNNEI. The CDR3 covers 15 residues. V gave up 2 bases and J gave up 1 base; unmatched junction bases: 1. The CDR3 loop reads CASSEQGASNQPQHF. CDR3 nucleotides: TGTGCCAGCAGTGAACAGGGGGCGAGCAATCAGCCCCAGCATTTT. Full variable domain (rest looked up from reference TRBV2 and TRBJ1-5): EPEVTQTPSHQVTQMGQEVILRCVPISNHLYFYWYRQILGQKVEFLVSFYNNEISEKSEIFDDQFSVERPDGSNFTLKIRSTKLEDSAMYFCASSEQGASNQPQHFGDGTRLSIL.

This rearrangement joins TRBV21-1 to TRBJ2-2; TRBD1, the D gene given by the table, was not confirmed from the DNA. TRBV21-1 constitutes a pseudogene. CDR3 length: 15 amino acids. DNA for the CDR3: TGTGCCTACAACCAAGGCAGGGCTAACACCGGGGAGCTGTTTTTT. It codes for CAYNQGRANTGELFF.

The chain carries TRBV6-1 and TRBJ1-6; D remains unclear. CDR3 length: 13 residues. Germline loops: CDR1 MNHNS, CDR2 SASEGT. V gave up 1 base and J gave up 9 bases, with 7 bases separating them. The CDR3 DNA reads as TGTGCCAGCAGTGAAGGTGAAAGTTCACCCCTCCACTTT. Its translation: CASSEGESSPLHF.

The chain uses TRBV9 and TRBJ2-5; 8 nucleotides agree with TRBD2. The junction had 7 bases not matched to a gene; V was cut back by 5 bases and J by 1 base. CDR1 and CDR2 from the germline V gene are SGDLS and YYNGEE. The CDR3 is 15 residues long. The CDR3 DNA is TGTGCCAGCAGTCTCTTTAGCGGGACCCAAGAGACCCAGTACTTC. This encodes CASSLFSGTQETQYF.

The chain joins TRBV5-1 to TRBJ2-2, with a tentative D call TRBD2 (6 bases). Germline CDR1 and CDR2: SGHRS and YFSETQ. The CDR3 is 15 residues long. Trimming removed 4 bases from V and 6 bases from J, with 16 bases in between. DNA for the CDR3: TGCGCCAGCAGCCCCCGCGGGGAAATCCCCGGGGAGCTGTTTTTT. Its translation: CASSPRGEIPGELFF.

This chain links TRBV28 with TRBJ2-7; the D is unclear. This CDR3 comprises 14 residues. CDR1 and CDR2 (germline): MDHEN, SYDVKM. V gave up 5 bases and J gave up 0 bases, with 11 bases separating them. Written as DNA, the CDR3 is TGTGCCAGCAGTCCCCGCGGCCGCTCCTACGAGCAGTACTTC. Protein sequence: CASSPRGRSYEQYF.

The CDR3 nucleotides read TGTGCCAGCAGCTTAGAAGGGTTTAATTCACCCCTCCACTTT. Its protein is CASSLEGFNSPLHF. The chain uses TRBV7-9 and TRBJ1-6; no clear D gene. Deletions cut 1 base from V and 6 bases from J, with 7 bases between. The germline gives CDR1 SEHNR, CDR2 FQNEAQ (reference sequence). The CDR3 consists of 14 residues.

The gene calls are TRBV24-1 and TRBJ1-5; maybe TRBD1 (6 bases). V was trimmed by 1 base and J by 3 bases, leaving 12 bases between them. Germline V gives CDR1 KGHDR, CDR2 SFDVKD. The CDR3 runs to 16 residues. In DNA, the CDR3 is TGTGCCACCAGTGATTTTGGGCAGGGGATCAATCAGCCCCAGCATTTT. This translates into CATSDFGQGINQPQHF.